These 9 T cell receptor beta chains were all obtained from the same sample, sequenced in a study of spatial heterogeneity in lung cancer. Time point specified: sample taken at primary tumor resection. No cell sorting; template was whole RNA from tumor, lung tissue or PBMC. TCRdb fed the 5' RACE reads into MiXCR, producing one record per CDR3 protein. The sample lists tens of thousands of distinct CDR3 sequences, 8% to 9% occurring once. The source was PBMCs, collected at surgery. These TCRs come from a female donor with early-stage non-small cell lung cancer.

This clonotype showed up many times. The gene calls are TRBV20-1 and TRBJ2-5, with 8 bases lining up with TRBD2. Germline CDR1 DFQATT, CDR2 SNEGSKA (reference sequence). This CDR3 is built from 13 residues. After removal of 6 bases from V and 9 bases from J, the junction contained 12 bases not matched to a gene. This CDR3 is CSAPLAGGGAQYF. For the CDR3, the DNA is TGCAGTGCCCCCCTAGCGGGTGGTGGGGCCCAGTACTTC.

This chain links TRBV2 with TRBJ1-6, with 7 bases that match TRBD1. This CDR3 region has 15 residues. V was pared by 5 bases and J by 3 bases, with 4 bases of the junction left unmatched. Germline lookup yields CDR1 SNHLY and CDR2 FYNNEI. CDR3 DNA sequence: TGTGCCAGCAGTCCTGGGACAGTCTATAATTCACCCCTCCACTTT. Translated: CASSPGTVYNSPLHF.

The sample holds many counts of this clonotype. This chain uses TRBV3-1 with TRBJ2-2; 7 nucleotides match TRBD2. CDR1 and CDR2 (germline): LGHDT, YNNKEL (reference sequence). CDR3 length: 14 residues. Trimming cost V 8 bases and J 4 bases; bases outside gene matches: 7. CDR3 residues: CASRKAGTTGELFF. CDR3 bases: TGTGCCAGCCGCAAAGCGGGAACCACCGGGGAGCTGTTTTTT.

V usage is TRBV20-1 and J usage is TRBJ1-5; 9 nucleotides align to TRBD1. The trim removed 6 bases at V and 5 bases at J, leaving 11 bases unmatched. Per the germline V gene, CDR1 is DFQATT and CDR2 is SNEGSKA (reference sequence). The CDR3 contains 15 residues. CDR3: CSAPPGQGRDQPQHF. In DNA form, the CDR3 reads TGCAGTGCCCCACCGGGACAGGGAAGGGATCAGCCCCAGCATTTT.

This clonotype has at least ten counts. This chain uses TRBV28 with TRBJ2-3; D not resolved. Between the trimmed V and J ends, which lost 1 base and 0 bases, there was a span of 20 bases. CDR3 length equals 19 residues. From germline, CDR1 is MDHEN and CDR2 SYDVKM. CDR3 sequence (DNA): TGTGCCAGCAGTTTATTTTACGTCGGTGGAGTTTACAGCACAGATACGCAGTATTTT. Encoded protein: CASSLFYVGGVYSTDTQYF.

This clonotype appeared many times. The chain couples TRBV29-1 to TRBJ1-5, with 8 nucleotides matching TRBD1. The CDR3 is 13 residues long. Germline CDR1 is SQVTM and CDR2 is ANQGSEA. V lost 4 bases, J lost 3 bases, and 2 bases stayed unmatched. This CDR3 is CSVGQGNNQPQHF. The CDR3 region has the DNA TGCAGCGTTGGACAGGGGAACAATCAGCCCCAGCATTTT.

This clonotype has more than one count but fewer than ten. This chain joins TRBV7-8 and TRBJ1-4, with a tentative D call TRBD1 (5 bases). Trimming stripped 5 bases from V and 3 bases from J, with 19 bases between. This CDR3 contains 17 residues. The germline gives CDR1 SGHVS, CDR2 FQNEAQ. CDR3 amino acids: CASSPTGRRSANEKLFF. CDR3 in DNA: TGTGCCAGCAGCCCCACGGGACGACGGTCGGCTAATGAAAAACTGTTTTTT.

This clonotype was counted between two and nine times. This chain uses TRBV20-1 with TRBJ1-5, with 11 nucleotides matching TRBD1. CDR1 is DFQATT, CDR2 SNEGSKA, per germline (reference sequence). This CDR3 has 14 residues. V shed 7 bases and J 1 base; nucleotides not matched to a gene: 3. The DNA for the CDR3 is TGCAGTGTCGGACAGGGGGCGAGCAATCAGCCCCAGCATTTT. Residues: CSVGQGASNQPQHF.

This clonotype was counted at least ten times. The chain recombines TRBV29-1 with TRBJ1-5; 7 bases map to TRBD1. The CDR3 contains 19 residues. With V trimmed by 3 bases and J by 5 bases, 22 bases remained unmatched. The germline V gene encodes CDR1 SQVTM and CDR2 ANQGSEA. CDR3 DNA: TGCAGCGTTGAGTCTCTGGGAATAGGGGGCGAGGTCATCGATCAGCCCCAGCATTTT. This gives the protein CSVESLGIGGEVIDQPQHF.